This note documents a single TCR beta chain sequence. These data come from a study of blood T cell repertoires in COVID-19. Study summary: Sources were T cells, B-cell-depleted T cells, or PBMCs; the material itself was cDNA or gDNA.

Trimming cost V 0 bases and J 5 bases, with 14 bases left between them. Germline V CDR1 and CDR2: SGHTA, FQGNSA. The CDR3 covers 15 residues. Libraries were prepared by immunoSEQ multiplex PCR; TCRdb keeps only in-frame clonotypes and omits some of them. This sample has under 55,000 clones, with around 90% found just once. The origin of this receptor is a human donor in a cohort sampled during active COVID-19. This chain connects TRBV7-2 to TRBJ2-7; D might be TRBD2 (5 bases). The source material was peripheral blood. CDR3 DNA sequence: TGTGCCAGCAGCTTAGCGACGGCCGGGGTCGACGAGCAGTACTTC. Its protein product is CASSLATAGVDEQYF.